This entry is about one TCR beta chain. Its cognate antigen is unknown. CDR1 DFQATT and CDR2 SNEGSKA come from the germline V gene (reference sequence). The CDR3 has 13 residues. V gave up 3 bases and J gave up 1 base, with 7 bases separating them. The data belong to a study of T cell responses to AZD1222 COVID-19 vaccine. Study-wide context: Combined were second doses at about 4 or about 12 weeks.

The table came from immunoSEQ multiplex PCR; TCRdb's copy has only in-frame clones and leaves some out. The data hold a few hundred thousand clones, with approximately 93% observed a single time. Study-level points and caveats: Samples come after the peak T cell response, not at day 14. Clonal diversity was possibly underestimated, and white British individuals and females predominated among donors.

This chain joins TRBV20-1 and TRBJ1-3; no definite D call. The clonotype originates from an adult in good health. Specimen: peripheral blood, collected on day 0 of AZD1222 vaccination. The CDR3 spells CSASSVSGNTIYF. DNA of the CDR3: TGCAGTGCTAGTTCCGTTTCTGGAAACACCATATATTTT.